Given below is one T cell receptor (beta chain) in context. The data were taken from a study of T-cell memory formation after mild COVID-19. From the 5' RACE reads, TCRdb called clonotypes with MiXCR, one entry per CDR3 protein. The sample holds about 170,000 distinct CDR3 sequences; 10% to 15% are singletons and the top ten take roughly 3.4%. This CDR3 region has 14 residues. Germline values: CDR1 KGHSH, CDR2 LQKENI. V gave up 6 bases and J gave up 4 bases, with 13 bases separating them. V usage is TRBV18 and J usage is TRBJ1-5, with no clear D. This receptor was taken from a man younger than 30 who had mild COVID-19 (a few samples of this study predate the infection). Cell type and time point are not known. Sample: PBMCs or a T cell subset sorted from them (not recorded which). The CDR3 DNA sequence: TGTGCCAGCTCGCCTGGGAGTGGTAATCAGCCCCAGCATTTT. It specifies CASSPGSGNQPQHF.